The T cell receptor (beta chain) under discussion was sequenced for a study of control samples from healthy donors and cancer patients (dated by TCRdb to the early 2020s). The library came from the immunoSEQ multiplex PCR assay. TCRdb retrieved this table from immuneACCESS and kept in-frame rearrangements only. Not all clones are present; in checked studies, unresolved V genes account for under half, and no reason is known for the remainder. The sample table holds tens of thousands of clones, of which over 85% were seen once. The ten most abundant clones make up around 22% of the sample. The CDR3 has 14 amino acids, counting the end cysteine and phenylalanine. The entry retains the CDR3 DNA only, 42 bases that are in frame from base 1. After removal of 7 bases from V and 8 bases from J, the junction retains 8 bases not matched to a gene. From the germline V gene (reference sequence), CDR1 is LNHDA and CDR2 is SQIVND.

This clone has only one observation. The specificity of this receptor is unknown. Per-base quality was not reported, and no clone a single base away is much larger than it. Specimen: PBMCs. This TCR derives from a woman in her forties or fifties with head and neck cancer. The chain is made from TRBV19 and TRBJ2-1; 10 nucleotides in the junction match TRBD1. The CDR3 protein sequence reads: CASKWGQGRYEQFF. Read as DNA, the sequence is TGTGCCAGTAAATGGGGACAGGGGAGGTATGAGCAGTTCTTC.